These T cell receptor beta chains were read from a single sample in a study of T cell repertoires in cytomegalovirus infection. TCRdb reprocessed the reads via MiXCR and lists one record per CDR3 protein. Seen here are 150,000 to 200,000 distinct CDR3 sequences, approximately 19% observed once, and the top ten hold approximately 3%. The material sequenced was PBMCs. The receptors originated from a human donor in good health (CMV status not recorded). Some clones in this sample may be carry-over from other donors' samples. Each CDR3 is given with its conserved first and last residue. A D gene is named only where the DNA matches it firmly. Clone size is shown for a subset of rows, as once, few, many or a class of expanded clone.

CDR3 protein,CDR3 DNA,D gene,V gene,J gene,clone size
CASSGWTSGTDTQYF,TGTGCCAGCAGCGGGTGGACTAGCGGAACAGATACGCAGTATTTT,TRBD2,TRBV5-5,TRBJ2-3,few
CASSGRQGATRYEQYF,TGTGCCAGCAGTGGGCGACAGGGGGCTACAAGGTACGAGCAGTACTTC,TRBD1,TRBV2,TRBJ2-7,NA
CASSPYMNTEAFF,TGTGCCAGCAGCCCTTACATGAACACTGAAGCTTTCTTT,NA,TRBV7-6,TRBJ1-1,NA
CASSSLRGQGDDEQFF,TGCGCCAGCAGCTCACTACGGGGACAGGGGGATGATGAGCAGTTCTTC,TRBD1,TRBV4-1,TRBJ2-1,NA
CASKDRKEAFF,TGTGCCAGCAAGGACAGGAAAGAAGCTTTCTTT,TRBD1,TRBV6-2/TRBV6-3,TRBJ1-1,few
CASSKAGTAYEQYF,TGTGCCAGCAGTAAGGCCGGGACAGCCTACGAGCAGTACTTC,TRBD1,TRBV12-3/TRBV12-4,TRBJ2-7,NA
CASSIDNPWAYNEQFF,TGTGCCAGTAGTATAGATAATCCCTGGGCCTACAATGAGCAGTTCTTC,NA,TRBV19,TRBJ2-1,few
CASSLGQARTEAFF,TGTGCCAGCAGCTTAGGACAGGCGAGGACTGAAGCTTTCTTT,TRBD1,TRBV5-5,TRBJ1-1,few
CASSSFNEQYF,TGTGCCAGCAGCTCATTTAACGAGCAGTACTTC,NA,TRBV7-2,TRBJ2-7,many
CASSLRTAFF,TGTGCCAGCAGTTTAAGGACAGCTTTCTTT,NA,TRBV28,TRBJ1-1,few
CASSSGLAGNEQYF,TGTGCCAGCAGCTCAGGACTAGCGGGAAACGAGCAGTACTTC,TRBD2,TRBV7-6,TRBJ2-7,medium-sized
CASSFGGQSGNTIYF,TGTGCCAGCAGTTTCGGAGGACAGTCTGGAAACACCATATATTTT,NA,TRBV28,TRBJ1-3,many
CASSEALPGSSYNEQFF,TGTGCCAGCAGTGAAGCGCTTCCCGGGAGCTCCTACAATGAGCAGTTCTTC,NA,TRBV2,TRBJ2-1,NA
CASSPVVNTEAFF,TGTGCCAGCAGTCCCGTAGTGAACACTGAAGCTTTCTTT,NA,TRBV12-3/TRBV12-4,TRBJ1-1,NA
CASSHPRDRRPQETQYF,TGTGCCAGCAGCCACCCCCGGGACAGGAGACCTCAAGAGACCCAGTACTTC,TRBD1,TRBV7-9,TRBJ2-5,many
CAWSVLMNTEAFF,TGTGCCTGGAGTGTACTCATGAACACTGAAGCTTTCTTT,NA,TRBV30,TRBJ1-1,few
CSVGEVGGSQHF,TGCAGCGTTGGGGAAGTAGGCGGGTCCCAGCATTTT,NA,TRBV29-1,TRBJ1-5,few
CASRDQGAGGELFF,TGTGCCAGCAGAGACCAGGGGGCAGGCGGGGAGCTGTTTTTT,TRBD1,TRBV12-3/TRBV12-4,TRBJ2-2,NA
CSASRSNEQFF,TGCAGTGCTAGTAGGTCCAATGAGCAGTTCTTC,NA,TRBV20-1,TRBJ2-1,few
CASSLVSRAGANVLTF,TGTGCCAGCAGCTTGGTATCGAGGGCTGGGGCCAACGTCCTGACTTTC,NA,TRBV5-6,TRBJ2-6,few
CASSLRTGNSPLHF,TGTGCCAGCAGTCTCCGGACAGGGAATTCACCCCTCCACTTT,TRBD1,TRBV28,TRBJ1-6,NA
CASSRNKPGTSGRAYEQYF,TGTGCCAGCAGCCGCAATAAACCCGGGACTAGCGGGAGGGCCTACGAGCAGTACTTC,TRBD2,TRBV14,TRBJ2-7,NA
CASSPGRPERSYTF,TGTGCCAGCAGCCCGGGCAGACCAGAGAGAAGCTACACCTTC,NA,TRBV14,TRBJ1-2,once
CASSSLEGEQYF,TGTGCCAGCAGCTCATTAGAGGGGGAGCAGTACTTC,NA,TRBV7-9,TRBJ2-7,NA
CASSPQPSGQETQYF,TGTGCCAGCAGCCCACAACCTAGCGGCCAAGAGACCCAGTACTTC,TRBD2,TRBV11-2,TRBJ2-5,many
CASSLVTGTDTQYF,TGTGCCAGCAGCTTAGTTACAGGGACAGATACGCAGTATTTT,NA,TRBV7-2,TRBJ2-3,many
CASSYIVGNQPQHF,TGTGCCAGCAGTTACATTGTTGGCAATCAGCCCCAGCATTTT,NA,TRBV6-2/TRBV6-3,TRBJ1-5,NA
CASRPTGTSVEQYF,TGCGCCAGCAGACCAACCGGGACTAGCGTCGAGCAGTACTTC,TRBD2,TRBV5-1,TRBJ2-7,NA
CASSNSGEKLFF,TGTGCCAGTAGTAATTCCGGTGAAAAACTGTTTTTT,NA,TRBV19,TRBJ1-4,NA
CASQTSGYNEQFF,TGTGCCAGCCAAACGTCCGGCTACAATGAGCAGTTCTTC,NA,TRBV28,TRBJ2-1,few
CASSQVLGQEAFF,TGCGCCAGCAGCCAAGTGTTGGGGCAGGAAGCTTTCTTT,NA,TRBV4-1,TRBJ1-1,NA
CASSFTLAKNIQYF,TGCGCCAGCAGCTTTACACTAGCCAAAAACATTCAGTACTTC,NA,TRBV5-1,TRBJ2-4,NA
CASSVQGTGAATYEQYF,TGTGCCAGCAGTGTACAGGGGACGGGAGCCGCCACCTACGAGCAGTACTTC,NA,TRBV6-1,TRBJ2-7,NA
CASSLGIVGETQYF,TGTGCCAGCAGCTTAGGGATAGTAGGGGAGACCCAGTACTTC,NA,TRBV7-2,TRBJ2-5,many
CASSHLGGIPLGEQYF,TGTGCCAGCAGCCACCTCGGGGGGATTCCCCTTGGGGAGCAGTACTTC,TRBD2,TRBV14,TRBJ2-7,few
CASSWRSGRSNQPQHF,TGTGCCAGCAGCTGGAGGTCGGGGAGGAGCAATCAGCCCCAGCATTTT,NA,TRBV5-6,TRBJ1-5,NA
CASSSLNYEQYF,TGTGCCAGCAGTTCTCTAAACTACGAGCAGTACTTC,NA,TRBV12-3/TRBV12-4,TRBJ2-7,NA